This T cell receptor beta chain was recovered during a study of blood T cells in healthy people across ages. This clonotype occurred once. Through a sample-barcoded 5' primer and a J-beta primer mix, a second PCR was run for roughly 7 to 12 cycles. TCRdb itself ran the 5' RACE reads through MiXCR, one entry per CDR3 protein. The table includes roughly 500,000 distinct CDR3 sequences, 25% to 30% detected once. The sample consisted of blood. The TCR sequence derives from a woman aged 70-85 years in good health.

This chain's CDR3 is CASSLTAGGSNEQFF. CDR3 coding DNA: TGTGCCAGCAGTTTAACAGCGGGGGGAAGCAATGAGCAGTTCTTC. This sequence joins TRBV12-3 or TRBV12-4 and TRBJ2-1, with TRBD2 matching over 9 bases. CDR3 length equals 15 residues. V shed 2 bases, J shed 6 bases, and the junction held 5 bases outside the gene matches.